This passage covers 30 T cell receptor beta chains from one sample sequenced in a study of tumor-infiltrating lymphocytes in primary liver carcinoma (dated by TCRdb to about 2017). For sequencing, an Illumina HiSeq 2500 was employed. A constant-region primer and ProtoScript II reverse transcriptase were used to reverse-transcribe TCRbeta-specific cDNA from around 540 ng total RNA. Three nested multiplex PCR rounds, following a slightly modified ARM-PCR procedure, were used to build the TCRbeta libraries. Each of the first two PCR rounds ran for approximately 11 cycles and used multiplex TRBV1-TRBV30 forward primers together with a Cbeta reverse primer. The raw public reads went through TCRdb reprocessing: fastp at Q25, MiXCR clone calling, in-frame beta chains kept. One record per CDR3 amino acid sequence lists the most common genes and DNA. Here the sample has about 120,000 distinct CDR3 sequences; around 70% occur a single time. The ten largest clonotypes hold 8.1% of the sample.

Without any cell sorting, total RNA and DNA were extracted together from around 20-30 mg of bulk tissue using the AllPrep DNA/RNA mini kit. The sequenced sample consisted of tumor-adjacent normal liver tissue. The source of these receptors is a woman aged 55-69 years with primary liver carcinoma and hepatitis B virus infection.

This clonotype was picked up many times. This sequence joins TRBV28 and TRBJ2-3; the match to TRBD2 covers 7 bases. With 5 bases clipped from V and 1 base from J, the junction kept 6 bases outside the gene matches. The germline V gene has CDR1 MDHEN and CDR2 SYDVKM. The length of the CDR3 is 15 residues. The CDR3 region has the DNA TGTGCCAGCAGTCGAGAGCGGGGAGGCACAGATACGCAGTATTTT. As protein: CASSRERGGTDTQYF.

A remark on this clonotype: Relative to the germline gene, one junction end is altered; a read error may explain this. This rearrangement joins TRBV29-1 to TRBJ2-3; TRBD2 is a possible D gene (6 bases). This CDR3 has 11 amino acids. CDR1 SQVTM and CDR2 ANQGSEA come from the germline V gene. The CDR3 region has the DNA TGCAGCGTTGAGCGGAGGGGTACGCACTATTTT. Protein sequence: CSVERRGTHYF.

J is TRBJ1-1 and V is TRBV6-6; D might be TRBD1 (6 bases). Trimming took off 3 bases at V and 4 bases at J, with 9 bases between the two ends. There are 13 residues in the CDR3. CDR1 is MNHNY and CDR2 is SVGAGI in the germline V gene (reference sequence). The CDR3 region has the DNA TGTGCCAGCAGTTATGAGGGGGGCACTGAAGCTTTCTTT. Translating it yields CASSYEGGTEAFF.

This clonotype was found many times. The chain recombines TRBV28 with TRBJ1-5; a weak D match, TRBD1 (6 bases). The CDR3 is 15 residues long. CDR1 is MDHEN, CDR2 SYDVKM, per germline. V was trimmed by 6 bases and J by 5 bases, leaving 17 bases between them. The CDR3 protein is CASSPLTGRDQPQHF. In nucleotides, the CDR3 is TGTGCCAGCAGCCCGCTGACAGGACGGGATCAGCCCCAGCATTTT.

This clonotype was counted between two and nine times. A much larger clone differs by one base, so this may be a read error. The gene calls are TRBV29-1 and TRBJ1-2; D call uncertain. The V end was cut by 3 bases, the J end by 4 bases, with 12 bases between. The CDR3 has 13 residues. CDR1 SQVTM and CDR2 ANQGSEA come from the germline V gene. The CDR3 DNA reads TGCAGCGTTGAGCGCCACCGCATCTATGGCTACACCTTC. Translation gives CSVERHRIYGYTF.

As for this clonotype: Its ends do not fully match the called genes, so a read error is possible. J is TRBJ2-7 and V is TRBV11-2; 14 positions agree with TRBD2. The CDR3 has 20 amino acids. Germline V gene lookup returns CDR1 SGHAT and CDR2 FQNNGV. CDR3 protein: CARSAISRLAGGQKPYEQYF. CDR3 sequence (DNA): TGTGCTAGGAGCGCCATTTCCCGACTAGCGGGAGGGCAGAAACCCTACGAGCAGTATTTC.

Remarks on this clonotype: One end of the junction is discordant with germline, which a read error may explain. This rearrangement joins TRBV4-1 to TRBJ2-7; D may be TRBD2 (5 bases). Germline V CDR1 and CDR2: MGHRA, YSYEKL. This CDR3 contains 10 residues. This chain's CDR3 is CATRDYEQYF. DNA for the CDR3: TGCGCCACTCGGGATTACGAGCAATACTTC.

In its sample, this clonotype was seen a few times. V is TRBV10-3 and J is TRBJ1-4; 8 nucleotides agree with TRBD1. The CDR3 extends over 15 amino acids. Germline loops: CDR1 ENHRY, CDR2 SYGVKD. V trimming: 7 bases; J trimming: 0 bases; junction bases outside the gene matches: 4. CDR3 protein: CAIKGDRTTNEKLFF. The CDR3, as DNA: TGTGCCATCAAGGGGGACAGGACAACTAATGAAAAACTGTTTTTT.

V gene TRBV2 combines with J gene TRBJ1-2; no clear D. The V end lost 6 bases, the J end lost 3 bases, and 8 bases lay between the germline ends. The CDR3 runs to 12 residues. The V gene's germline CDR1 is SNHLY and CDR2 FYNNEI. CDR3 sequence (DNA): TGTGCCAGCAGCGGAAACCACTATGGCTACACCTTC. As protein: CASSGNHYGYTF.

This clonotype was detected only a few times. A much larger clone sits a single nucleotide away, making a read error possible. The CDR3 DNA follows: TGTGCCAGCAGCCAAGCCGGGACTAGCCATTGGAATGCGCAGTTCTTC. Residues: CASSQAGTSHWNAQFF. The chain recombines TRBV4-2 with TRBJ2-1; 9 positions match TRBD2. The length of the CDR3 is 16 residues. The germline V gene encodes CDR1 LGHNA and CDR2 YNFKEQ.

In the case of this clonotype: A single base separates this from a much larger clone, so it may be a read error. The chain is built from TRBV5-1 and TRBJ1-2, with TRBD1 matching 8 bases. The germline gives CDR1 SGHRS, CDR2 YFSETQ. CDR3 length equals 16 residues. This chain's CDR3 is CSSSWGTGPTAFGYTF. CDR3 coding DNA: TGCTCCAGCAGCTGGGGGACAGGCCCGACCGCCTTTGGCTACACCTTC.

Comments on this clonotype: One junction end does not reproduce the germline sequence, and a read error may be involved. V is TRBV11-2 and J is TRBJ2-2; the D gene is possibly TRBD2 (5 bases). This CDR3 contains 13 residues. Germline values: CDR1 SGHAT, CDR2 FQNNGV. Here the CDR3 reads CVSSLDRAGELLF. The CDR3 nucleotides are TGTGTCAGCAGCTTAGATAGGGCTGGGGAGCTGCTTTTT. The variable domain in full, with the rest retrieved from reference TRBV11-2 and TRBJ2-2, is EAGVAQSPRYKIIEKRQSVAFWCNPISGHATLYWYQQILGQGPKLLIQFQNNGVVDDSQLPKDRFSAERLKGVDSTLKIQPAKLEDSAVYLCVSSLDRAGELLFGEGSRLTVL.

On this clonotype: A much larger clone is a single base away; this may be a read error. The J gene is TRBJ2-1, the V gene TRBV5-1; TRBD2 might be the D (6 bases). The CDR3 is 12 amino acids. Germline V CDR1 and CDR2: SGHRS, YFSETQ. The CDR3 nucleotides are TGCGCCAACAGCCGGGAGTTTGAAGAGCAGTTCTTC. This sequence encodes CANSREFEEQFF.

The chain has TRBV20-1 and TRBJ1-1; the D gene is possibly TRBD1 (5 bases). Trimming stripped 5 bases from V and 11 bases from J, with 18 bases between. The CDR3 runs 12 residues. Germline V gives CDR1 DFQATT, CDR2 SNEGSKA (reference sequence). CDR3 sequence reads: CSAPKVQGRAFF. For the CDR3, the DNA is TGCAGTGCTCCCAAAGTCCAGGGTCGGGCTTTCTTT.

Remarks on this clonotype: Mismatch with germline at one junction end may stem from a read error. The rearrangement links TRBV29-1 to TRBJ2-7; 7 bases match TRBD1. Germline CDR1 and CDR2: SQVTM and ANQGSEA. This CDR3 spans 15 amino acids. The CDR3 DNA sequence: TGCATCGTTGAAGGTAGTGCAGGGGGTATCTACGAGCAGTACTTC. It codes for CIVEGSAGGIYEQYF.

As for this clonotype: The conserved phenylalanine or tryptophan is not found at the CDR3 terminus, so this likely reflects a read error. The DNA is omitted, as the CDR3 cannot be located on it reliably, and the CDR3 follows TCRdb's listing. The chain is built from TRBV30 and TRBJ1-1; the D call of TRBD1 is as the table states it, not checked on the DNA. Germline V gives CDR1 GTSNPN, CDR2 SVGIG (reference sequence). Counting both end residues, the CDR3 totals 13 amino acids. CDR3 protein: CAWSVSGDTEAFI.

As for this clonotype: One base away lies a much larger clone, so this may be a sequencing read error. The conserved closing phenylalanine or tryptophan is absent in this CDR3, likely reflecting a read error. The V and J genes are TRBV28 and TRBJ1-2; 7 bases align to TRBD1. This CDR3 has 17 residues. Germline assignment: CDR1 MDHEN and CDR2 SYDVKM. V was pared by 2 bases and J by 6 bases, with 15 bases of the junction left unmatched. This CDR3 reads CASSLDMRRGLTDGYTI. In DNA, the CDR3 is TGTGCCAGCAGTTTAGATATGCGGAGGGGGCTGACAGATGGCTACACCATC.

With respect to this clonotype: Likely a read error: the CDR3 ends without its conserved phenylalanine or tryptophan. The DNA is omitted, as the CDR3 cannot be located on it reliably, and the CDR3 follows TCRdb's listing. V is TRBV11-2 and J is TRBJ2-7; the table's D call of TRBD2 was not tested on the DNA. The CDR3 spans 13 residues, counting both ends. Germline V gene sequence: CDR1 SGHAT, CDR2 FQNNGV. The CDR3 sequence is CASSLTSGSEQYL.

There are a few counts of this clonotype. A much larger clonotype is one base distant, so this may be a read error. This chain links TRBV6-1 with TRBJ1-1, with TRBD1 as a possible D gene (5 bases). This CDR3 has 14 residues. The germline gives CDR1 MNHNS, CDR2 SASEGT. The CDR3 DNA sequence: TGTGCCAGCGGTGAAAACAGGATGAACACTGAAGCTTTCTTT. Translated: CASGENRMNTEAFF.

The gene calls are TRBV6-5 and TRBJ2-3; D call uncertain. The germline V gene encodes CDR1 MNHEY and CDR2 SVGAGI. With 5 bases removed from V and 14 bases from J, the gap between germline ends came to 23 bases. The CDR3 covers 14 residues. CDR3 protein: CASSLSLTTDARYF. In nucleotides, the CDR3 is TGTGCCAGCAGTCTCAGCTTAACCACAGATGCGCGGTATTTT.

This clonotype was counted a single time. The junction shows a germline mismatch at one end, possibly a read error. This chain connects TRBV7-9 to TRBJ2-3; D is possibly TRBD2 (5 bases). The V gene's germline CDR1 is SEHNR and CDR2 FQNEAQ (reference sequence). There are 14 residues in the CDR3. The CDR3 reads CANSSGIAVDTQYF. For the CDR3, the DNA is TGTGCCAACAGCTCGGGAATAGCAGTCGATACGCAGTATTTT.

Comments on this clonotype: At one boundary the junction diverges from the germline segment, which might be a read error. This chain links TRBV12-3 or TRBV12-4 with TRBJ2-5; a weak D match, TRBD2 (7 bases). The CDR3 is 17 residues long. The CDR3 DNA reads TGTGCCAGCAGAAGACTAGGGGGAGGGCCAAGAGTAGAAGACCAGCACTTC. Translation: CASRRLGGGPRVEDQHF.

About this clonotype: The junction does not match germline at one end; this may be a read error. V usage is TRBV11-2 and J usage is TRBJ2-3; TRBD2 matches at 9 bases. Germline V lookup: CDR1 SGHAT, CDR2 FQNNGV. This CDR3 spans 15 amino acids. The CDR3 sequence is CAGSPGLASPDTQYF. The CDR3 nucleotides read TGTGCCGGCAGCCCTGGACTAGCGAGCCCAGATACTCAGTATTTT.

This clonotype was counted at least ten times. The gene calls are TRBV7-8 and TRBJ1-1; D not certain. The CDR3 runs to 12 residues. The germline V gene encodes CDR1 SGHVS and CDR2 FQNEAQ. Trimming took 2 bases from V and 9 from J, leaving 10 bases between them. DNA of the CDR3: TGTGCCAGCAGCTTATCAGATCGACAAGCTTTCTTT. Translating it yields CASSLSDRQAFF. Together with reference TRBV7-8 and TRBJ1-1, the CDR3 gives the full variable domain: GAGVSQSPRYKVAKRGQDVALRCDPISGHVSLFWYQQALGQGPEFLTYFQNEAQLDKSGLPSDRFFAERPEGSVSTLKIQRTQQEDSAVYLCASSLSDRQAFFGQGTRLTVV.

This clonotype has a single count. The chain has TRBV7-9 and TRBJ2-2; D gene uncertain. Trimming left V 2 bases short and J 8 bases short, with 18 bases between. CDR3 length: 16 residues. Per germline, CDR1 SEHNR and CDR2 FQNEAQ (reference sequence). The DNA for the CDR3 is TGTGCCAGCAGCTTATCCACTTCATCAGGCACAGGGGAGCTGTTTTTT. This encodes CASSLSTSSGTGELFF.

The V call is TRBV11-2, the J call TRBJ2-1; tentatively, D is TRBD1 (6 bases). The CDR3 covers 15 residues. The germline gives CDR1 SGHAT, CDR2 FQNNGV. The germline V and J ends were trimmed by 1 base and 12 bases, with 19 bases remaining between them. CDR3 in DNA: TGTGCCAGCAGCTTAGCGACACAGGGATACGATGGGCAGTTCTTC. It translates to CASSLATQGYDGQFF. The complete variable domain, with remaining parts taken from reference TRBV11-2 and TRBJ2-1, reads EAGVAQSPRYKIIEKRQSVAFWCNPISGHATLYWYQQILGQGPKLLIQFQNNGVVDDSQLPKDRFSAERLKGVDSTLKIQPAKLEDSAVYLCASSLATQGYDGQFFGPGTRLTVL.

This clonotype was seen just once. The germline gene is not matched at one end of the junction; a read error may be the cause. The chain is built from TRBV11-2 and TRBJ2-1; 8 nucleotides line up with TRBD2. Per germline, CDR1 SGHAT and CDR2 FQNNGV. CDR3 length: 16 amino acids. CDR3 nucleotide sequence: TGTGTCAGCAGCCCTACCCCGCGCGGGAGGCACAATGAGCGGTTCTTC. This sequence encodes CVSSPTPRGRHNERFF.

As for this clonotype: A much larger clone differs from this one at a single base, so this may be a read error. The chain combines TRBV11-2 with TRBJ2-2, with a weak D call TRBD2 (5 bases). The CDR3 runs to 15 residues. CDR1 is SGHAT and CDR2 is FQNNGV in the germline V gene. CDR3 region: CVSSPWTANTGELFF. The CDR3 DNA sequence: TGTGTCAGCAGTCCATGGACTGCGAACACCGGGGAGCTGTTTTTT.

As regards this clonotype: A much larger clone sits a single nucleotide away, making a read error possible. The V gene is TRBV5-1, the J gene TRBJ2-5; TRBD2 might be the D (5 bases). Between the trimmed V and J ends, which lost 2 bases and 5 bases, there was a span of 13 bases. The CDR3 is 14 amino acids. The germline V gene encodes CDR1 SGHRS and CDR2 YFSETQ. The CDR3 is CASSLRGTGETQYF. The CDR3 region has the DNA TGCGCCAGCAGCTTACGGGGAACTGGGGAGACCCAGTACTTC.

As concerns this clonotype: The conserved phenylalanine or tryptophan normally closing the CDR3 is absent here, so this likely arose from a read error. The chain links TRBV30 to TRBJ2-3; D may be TRBD2 (5 bases). The V end lost 0 bases, the J end lost 3 bases, and 16 bases lay between the germline ends. From germline, CDR1 is GTSNPN and CDR2 SVGIG (reference sequence). The CDR3 covers 16 residues. Written as DNA, the CDR3 is TGTGCCTGGAGTGTCGGAAGGCAGACGGGAACAGATACGCAGTATCTT. Its translation is CAWSVGRQTGTDTQYL.